What follows are 2 T cell receptor beta chains derived from one specimen sequenced in a study of blood T cell repertoires in COVID-19. Sequenced by immunoSEQ multiplex PCR; TCRdb stores in-frame clones only, minus some. The profile shows approximately 110,000 clones, 75% to 90% of them singletons. Input material: peripheral blood. These receptor sequences come from a woman in her 70s with acute or convalescent COVID-19.

The chain couples TRBV19 to TRBJ2-3; no clear D. Germline-derived CDR1 and CDR2 are LNHDA and SQIVND (reference sequence). V dropped 5 bases and J dropped 2 bases, with 11 bases sitting between them. There are 14 residues in the CDR3. The CDR3 here is CASSRTAYTDTQYF. The CDR3 bases are TGTGCCAGTAGTCGTACTGCCTACACAGATACGCAGTATTTT.

This chain connects TRBV2 to TRBJ1-2, with unresolved D. Germline V gene data show CDR1 as SNHLY and CDR2 as FYNNEI. The CDR3 spans 13 residues. Trimming pared 8 bases from V and 0 bases from J, leaving 10 bases between. This CDR3 reads CASRLEANYGYTF. The CDR3 bases are TGTGCCAGCCGCCTGGAGGCTAACTATGGCTACACCTTC. Full variable domain (remainder filled in from reference TRBV2 and TRBJ1-2): EPEVTQTPSHQVTQMGQEVILRCVPISNHLYFYWYRQILGQKVEFLVSFYNNEISEKSEIFDDQFSVERPDGSNFTLKIRSTKLEDSAMYFCASRLEANYGYTFGSGTRLTVV.